One T cell receptor beta chain is described in this entry. What it recognizes is unknown. The germline CDR1 and CDR2 sequences are LNHDA and SQIVND (reference sequence). The CDR3 is made up of 14 amino acids. Losses at the gene ends were 6 bases for V and 4 bases for J; bases not matched to a gene: 5. The data were produced by immunoSEQ multiplex PCR, yet TCRdb's version contains in-frame clones alone and is incomplete. The table includes over 60,000 clones, 75% to 90% detected once. Pooling of second doses given at about 4 or about 12 weeks was done. The data were obtained in a study of T cell responses to AZD1222 COVID-19 vaccine. Study conclusions and caveats: The donor cohort was predominantly white British with a female majority, and clonal diversity may have been underestimated. Targets within unmutated variant regions were reportedly found for nearly half of spike-specific TCRs. Repertoire sampling happened only post peak T cell response.

The sequencing used peripheral blood, collected 28 days after the second AZD1222 dose. V gene TRBV19 combines with J gene TRBJ2-2; 7 nucleotides match TRBD1. The sequence came from an adult who received the AZD1222 COVID-19 vaccine. CDR3 loop: CASRGDRSTGELFF. In nucleotides, the CDR3 is TGTGCCAGTAGGGGGGACAGAAGCACCGGGGAGCTGTTTTTT.